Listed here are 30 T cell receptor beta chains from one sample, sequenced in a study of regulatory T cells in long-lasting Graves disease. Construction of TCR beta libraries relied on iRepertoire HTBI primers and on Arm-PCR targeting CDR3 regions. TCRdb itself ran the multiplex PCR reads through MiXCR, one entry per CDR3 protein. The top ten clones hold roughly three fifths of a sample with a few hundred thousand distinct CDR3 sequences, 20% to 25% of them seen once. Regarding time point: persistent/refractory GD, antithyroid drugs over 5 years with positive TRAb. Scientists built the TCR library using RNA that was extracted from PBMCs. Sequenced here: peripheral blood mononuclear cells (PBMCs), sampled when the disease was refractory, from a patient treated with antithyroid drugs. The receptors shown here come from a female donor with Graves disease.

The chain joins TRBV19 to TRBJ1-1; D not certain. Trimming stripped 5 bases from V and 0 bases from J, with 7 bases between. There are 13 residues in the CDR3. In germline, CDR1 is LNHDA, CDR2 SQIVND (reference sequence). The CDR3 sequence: CASSFAVNTEAFF. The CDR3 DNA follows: TGTGCCAGTAGTTTTGCCGTGAACACTGAAGCTTTCTTT.

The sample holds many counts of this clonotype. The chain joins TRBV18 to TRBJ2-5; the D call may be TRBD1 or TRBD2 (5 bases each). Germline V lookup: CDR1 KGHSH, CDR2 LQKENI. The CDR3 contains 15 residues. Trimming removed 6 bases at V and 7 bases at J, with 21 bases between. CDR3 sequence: CASSPESRGGWTQYF. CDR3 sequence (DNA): TGTGCCAGCTCCCCCGAGTCCCGGGGCGGGTGGACCCAGTACTTC.

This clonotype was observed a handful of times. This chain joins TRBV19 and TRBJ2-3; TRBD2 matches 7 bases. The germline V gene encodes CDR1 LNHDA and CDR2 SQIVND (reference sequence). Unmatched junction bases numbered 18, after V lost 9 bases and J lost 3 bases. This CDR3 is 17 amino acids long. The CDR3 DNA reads TGTGCCAGCCGATTCTTGGGCGGGGGAGCTTGTACAGATACGCAGTATTTT. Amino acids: CASRFLGGGACTDTQYF.

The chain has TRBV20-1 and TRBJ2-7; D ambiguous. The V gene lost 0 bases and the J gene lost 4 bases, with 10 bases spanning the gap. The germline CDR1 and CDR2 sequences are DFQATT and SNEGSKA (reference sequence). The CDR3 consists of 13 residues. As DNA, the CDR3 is TGCAGTGCTAGAGATCGAACCCGATACGAGCAGTACTTC. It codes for CSARDRTRYEQYF.

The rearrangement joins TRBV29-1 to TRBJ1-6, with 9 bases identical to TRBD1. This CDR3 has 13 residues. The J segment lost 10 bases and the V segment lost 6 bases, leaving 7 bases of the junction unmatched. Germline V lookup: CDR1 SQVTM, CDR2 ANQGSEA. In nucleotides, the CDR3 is TGCAGCGTCGGCTTGGACAGGGGCTCACCCCTCCACTTT. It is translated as CSVGLDRGSPLHF.

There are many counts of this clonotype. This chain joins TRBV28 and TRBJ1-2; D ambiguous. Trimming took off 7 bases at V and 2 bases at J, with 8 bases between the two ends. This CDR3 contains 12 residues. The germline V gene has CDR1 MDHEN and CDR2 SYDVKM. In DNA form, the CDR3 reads TGTGCCAGCACTGCGGGGAACTATGGCTACACCTTC. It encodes CASTAGNYGYTF.

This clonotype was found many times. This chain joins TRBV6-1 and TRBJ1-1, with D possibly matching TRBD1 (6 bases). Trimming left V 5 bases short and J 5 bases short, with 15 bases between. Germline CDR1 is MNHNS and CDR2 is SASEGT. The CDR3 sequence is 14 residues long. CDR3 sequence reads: CASSPRQDLTEAFF. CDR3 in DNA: TGTGCCAGCAGTCCCAGACAGGATCTAACTGAAGCTTTCTTT.

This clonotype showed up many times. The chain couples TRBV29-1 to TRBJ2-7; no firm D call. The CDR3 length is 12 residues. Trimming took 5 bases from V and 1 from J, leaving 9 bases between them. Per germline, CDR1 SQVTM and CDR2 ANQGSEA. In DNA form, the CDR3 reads TGCAGCGTTTGGCGAAAGTCCTACGAGCAGTACTTC. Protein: CSVWRKSYEQYF.

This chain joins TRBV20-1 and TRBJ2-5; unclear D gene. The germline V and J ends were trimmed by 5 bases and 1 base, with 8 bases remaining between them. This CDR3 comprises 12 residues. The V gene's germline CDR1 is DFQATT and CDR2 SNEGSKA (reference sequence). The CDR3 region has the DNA TGCAGTGCTCCCCAAAGCCAAGAGACCCAGTACTTC. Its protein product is CSAPQSQETQYF.

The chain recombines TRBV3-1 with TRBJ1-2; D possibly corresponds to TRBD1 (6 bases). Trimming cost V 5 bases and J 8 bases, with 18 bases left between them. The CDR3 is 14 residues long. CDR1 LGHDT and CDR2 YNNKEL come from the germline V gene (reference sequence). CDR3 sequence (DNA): TGTGCCAGCAGCTATTCTGTGGGGGGCGGAGGCTACACCTTC. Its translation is CASSYSVGGGGYTF.

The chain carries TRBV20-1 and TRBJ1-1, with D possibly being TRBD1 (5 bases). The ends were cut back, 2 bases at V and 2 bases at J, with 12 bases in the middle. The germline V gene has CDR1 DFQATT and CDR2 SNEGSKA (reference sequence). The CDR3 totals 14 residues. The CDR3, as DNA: TGCAGTGCTAGACGGGGCGAAGCAAACACTGAAGCTTTCTTT. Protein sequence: CSARRGEANTEAFF.

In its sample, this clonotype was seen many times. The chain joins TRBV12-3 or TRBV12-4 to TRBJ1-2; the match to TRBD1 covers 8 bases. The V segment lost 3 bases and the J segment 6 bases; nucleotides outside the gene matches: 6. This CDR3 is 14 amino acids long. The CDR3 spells CASSLGTGGNGYTF. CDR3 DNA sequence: TGTGCCAGCAGTTTGGGAACAGGGGGAAATGGCTACACCTTC.

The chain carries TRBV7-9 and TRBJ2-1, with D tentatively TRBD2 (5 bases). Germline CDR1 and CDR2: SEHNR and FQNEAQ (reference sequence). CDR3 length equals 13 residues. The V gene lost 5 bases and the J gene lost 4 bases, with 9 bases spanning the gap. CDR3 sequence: CASSPEGYNEQFF. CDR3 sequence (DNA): TGTGCCAGCAGCCCCGAGGGTTACAATGAGCAGTTCTTC.

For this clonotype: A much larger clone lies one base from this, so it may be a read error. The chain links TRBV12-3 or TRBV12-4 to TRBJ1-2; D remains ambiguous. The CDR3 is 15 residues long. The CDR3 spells CASSAEQAIIYGHTF. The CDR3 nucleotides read TGTGCCAGCAGTGCCGAGCAGGCTATAATCTATGGCCACACCTTC.

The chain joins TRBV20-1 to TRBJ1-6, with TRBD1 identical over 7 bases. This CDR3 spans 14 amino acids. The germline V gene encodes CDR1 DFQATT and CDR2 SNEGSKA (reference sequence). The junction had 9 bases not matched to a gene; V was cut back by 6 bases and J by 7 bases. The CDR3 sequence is CSATPGQQNSPLHF. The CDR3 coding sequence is TGCAGTGCAACCCCGGGACAGCAGAATTCACCCCTCCACTTT.

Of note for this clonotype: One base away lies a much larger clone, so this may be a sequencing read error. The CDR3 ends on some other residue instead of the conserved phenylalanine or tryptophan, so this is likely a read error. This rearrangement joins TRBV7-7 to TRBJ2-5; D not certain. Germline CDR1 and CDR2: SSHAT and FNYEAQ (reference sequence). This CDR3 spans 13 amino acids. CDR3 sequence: CASSLDTEETQYS. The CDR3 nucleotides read TGTGCTAGCAGCTTAGACACGGAAGAGACCCAGTACTCC.

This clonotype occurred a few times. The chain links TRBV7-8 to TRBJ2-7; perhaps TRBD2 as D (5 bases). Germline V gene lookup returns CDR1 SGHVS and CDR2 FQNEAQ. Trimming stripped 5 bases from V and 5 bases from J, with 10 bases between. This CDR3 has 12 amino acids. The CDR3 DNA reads TGTGCCAGCAGCCCGGACGGGGACGAGCAGTACTTC. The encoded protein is CASSPDGDEQYF.

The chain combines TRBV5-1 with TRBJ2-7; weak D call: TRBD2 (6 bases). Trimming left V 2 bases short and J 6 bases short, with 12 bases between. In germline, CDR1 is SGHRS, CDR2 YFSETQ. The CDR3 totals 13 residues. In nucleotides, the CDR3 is TGCGCCAGCAGCTTCCGGGACTCTGGCGAGCAGTACTTC. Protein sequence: CASSFRDSGEQYF.

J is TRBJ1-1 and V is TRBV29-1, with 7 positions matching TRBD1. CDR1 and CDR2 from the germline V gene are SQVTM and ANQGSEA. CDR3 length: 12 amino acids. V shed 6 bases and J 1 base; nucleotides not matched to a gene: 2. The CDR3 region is CSVQGENTEAFF. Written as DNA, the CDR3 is TGCAGCGTCCAGGGGGAGAACACTGAAGCTTTCTTT. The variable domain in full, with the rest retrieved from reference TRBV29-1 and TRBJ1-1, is SAVISQKPSRDICQRGTSLTIQCQVDSQVTMMFWYRQQPGQSLTLIATANQGSEATYESGFVIDKFPISRPNLTFSTLTVSNMSPEDSSIYLCSVQGENTEAFFGQGTRLTVV.

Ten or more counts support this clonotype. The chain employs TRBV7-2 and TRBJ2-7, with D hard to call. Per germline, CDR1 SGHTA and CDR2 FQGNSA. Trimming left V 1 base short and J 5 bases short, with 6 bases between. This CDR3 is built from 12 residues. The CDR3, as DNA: TGTGCCAGCAGCTTAGTGAGAGACGAGCAGTACTTC. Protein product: CASSLVRDEQYF.

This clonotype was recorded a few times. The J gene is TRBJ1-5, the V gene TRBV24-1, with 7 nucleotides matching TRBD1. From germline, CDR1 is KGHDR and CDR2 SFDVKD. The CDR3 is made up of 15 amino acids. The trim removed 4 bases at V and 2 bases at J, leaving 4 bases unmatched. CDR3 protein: CATSDRTGGNQPQHF. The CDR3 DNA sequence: TGTGCCACCAGTGACCGGACAGGTGGCAATCAGCCCCAGCATTTT.

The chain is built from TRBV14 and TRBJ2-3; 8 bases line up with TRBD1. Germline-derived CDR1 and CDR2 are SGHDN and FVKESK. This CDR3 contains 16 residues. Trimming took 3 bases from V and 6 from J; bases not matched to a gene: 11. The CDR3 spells CASSHPRTGRMDTQYF. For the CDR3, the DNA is TGTGCCAGCAGCCACCCTCGGACAGGGAGAATGGATACGCAGTATTTT.

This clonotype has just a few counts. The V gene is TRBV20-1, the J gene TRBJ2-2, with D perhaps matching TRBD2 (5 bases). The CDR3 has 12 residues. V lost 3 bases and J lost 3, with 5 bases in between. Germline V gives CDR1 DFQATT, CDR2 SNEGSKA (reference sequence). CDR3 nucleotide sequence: TGCAGTGCTAGGCGGGACACCGGGGAGCTGTTTTTT. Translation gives CSARRDTGELFF.

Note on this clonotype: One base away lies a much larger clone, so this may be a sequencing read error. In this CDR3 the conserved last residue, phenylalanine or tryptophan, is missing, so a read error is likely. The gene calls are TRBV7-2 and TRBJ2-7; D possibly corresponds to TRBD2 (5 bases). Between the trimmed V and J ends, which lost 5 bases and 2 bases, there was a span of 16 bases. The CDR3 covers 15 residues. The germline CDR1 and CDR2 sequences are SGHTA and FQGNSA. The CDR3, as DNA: TGTGCCAGCAGCCCGGGAATGGCGCCTACCTACGAGCAGTACCTC. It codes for CASSPGMAPTYEQYL.

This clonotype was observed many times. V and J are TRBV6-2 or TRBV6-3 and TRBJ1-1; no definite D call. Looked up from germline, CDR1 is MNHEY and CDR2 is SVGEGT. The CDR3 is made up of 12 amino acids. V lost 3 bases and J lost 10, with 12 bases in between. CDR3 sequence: CASSYAARRAFF. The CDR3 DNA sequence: TGTGCCAGCAGTTATGCTGCGAGGCGAGCTTTCTTT.

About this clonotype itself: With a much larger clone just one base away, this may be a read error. As DNA, the CDR3 is TGTGCCAGCTCACAAAGACAGGATGAAAAACTGTTTTTT. Its translation: CASSQRQDEKLFF. The chain carries TRBV18 and TRBJ1-4; maybe TRBD1 (6 bases). This CDR3 is 13 amino acids long. Germline V gene data show CDR1 as KGHSH and CDR2 as LQKENI. Trimming took 4 bases from V and 6 from J, leaving 9 bases between them.

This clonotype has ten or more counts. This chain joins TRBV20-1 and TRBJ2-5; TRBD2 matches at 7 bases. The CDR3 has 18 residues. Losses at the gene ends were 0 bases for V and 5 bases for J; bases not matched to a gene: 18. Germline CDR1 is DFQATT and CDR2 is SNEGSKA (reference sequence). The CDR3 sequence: CSARDGGALAGVGETQYF. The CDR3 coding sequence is TGCAGTGCTAGAGATGGGGGTGCCTTGGCGGGAGTGGGGGAGACCCAGTACTTC.

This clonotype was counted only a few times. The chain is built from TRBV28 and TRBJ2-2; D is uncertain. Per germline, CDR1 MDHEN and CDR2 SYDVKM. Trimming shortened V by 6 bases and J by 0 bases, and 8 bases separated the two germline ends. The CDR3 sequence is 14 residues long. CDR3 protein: CASRRKPNTGELFF. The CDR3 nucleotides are TGTGCCAGCAGACGGAAACCGAACACCGGGGAGCTGTTTTTT. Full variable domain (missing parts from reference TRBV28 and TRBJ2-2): DVKVTQSSRYLVKRTGEKVFLECVQDMDHENMFWYRQDPGLGLRLIYFSYDVKMKEKGDIPEGYSVSREKKERFSLILESASTNQTSMYLCASRRKPNTGELFFGEGSRLTVL.

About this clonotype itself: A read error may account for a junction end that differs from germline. The CDR3 protein is CAGSEWWGLAGGYTF. In nucleotides, the CDR3 is TGTGCCGGCAGTGAATGGTGGGGGCTGGCGGGTGGCTACACCTTC. V is TRBV6-2 or TRBV6-3 and J is TRBJ1-2; tentatively, D is TRBD1 (6 bases). Germline lookup yields CDR1 MNHEY and CDR2 SVGEGT. The CDR3 spans 15 residues.

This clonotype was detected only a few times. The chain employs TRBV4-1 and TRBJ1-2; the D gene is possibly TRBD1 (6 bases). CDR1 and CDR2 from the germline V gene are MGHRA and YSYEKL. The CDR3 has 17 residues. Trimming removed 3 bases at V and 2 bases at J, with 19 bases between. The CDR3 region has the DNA TGCGCCAGCAGCCATGGCCCAGCAACAGGGATCAACTATGGCTACACCTTC. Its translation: CASSHGPATGINYGYTF.